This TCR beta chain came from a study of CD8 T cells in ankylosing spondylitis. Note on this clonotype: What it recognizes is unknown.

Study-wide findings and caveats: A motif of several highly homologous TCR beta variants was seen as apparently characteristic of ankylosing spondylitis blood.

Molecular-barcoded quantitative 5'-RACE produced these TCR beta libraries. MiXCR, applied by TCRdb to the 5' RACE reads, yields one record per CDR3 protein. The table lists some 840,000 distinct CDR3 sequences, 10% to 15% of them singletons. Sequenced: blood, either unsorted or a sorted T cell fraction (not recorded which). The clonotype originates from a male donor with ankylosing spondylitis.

CDR3 loop: CASSDQGQGDGYTF. The CDR3 DNA reads as TGCGCCAGCTCGGACCAGGGACAGGGAGATGGCTACACCTTC. The chain is built from TRBV5-1 and TRBJ1-2, with TRBD1 matching 9 bases. The CDR3 runs 14 residues. Trimming at V came to 7 bases and at J to 6 bases, leaving 10 bases not matched to a gene. Germline values: CDR1 SGHRS, CDR2 YFSETQ.